This TCR beta chain appears in the sequencing data of a study of shared clonotypes between healthy human individuals. Method: immunoSEQ multiplex PCR; TCRdb's copy keeps in-frame clones and lacks some. The table shows roughly 500,000 clones, with 79% occurring only once. Study-wide results and caveats: Owing to a small donor count, the genetic and exposure-history diversity represented was limited.

The CDR3 is 17 amino acids. V was cut by 0 bases and J by 5 bases, with 19 bases left in between. Germline V gene sequence: CDR1 SGDLS, CDR2 YYNGEE. Notes on this clone: Its target is unknown.

The V call is TRBV9, the J call TRBJ2-3; possible D gene TRBD2, 5 bases. Sequenced: PBMCs. The sequence was collected from a woman in her 40s in good health. Some clones in this sample may be carry-over from other donors' samples. CDR3 loop: CASSVDLSLVGRDTQYF. In DNA, the CDR3 is TGTGCCAGCAGCGTAGACCTTAGCCTAGTAGGGAGAGATACGCAGTATTTT.